This T cell receptor (beta chain) originates from a study of T cell repertoires in cytomegalovirus infection. Study-level background: The authors used CMV epitopes that were HLA-C-restricted (recently identified) and HLA-B-restricted (well studied).

This CDR3 has 13 residues. Per the germline V gene, CDR1 is SGHRS and CDR2 is YFSETQ. V lost 3 bases and J 0 bases, leaving 6 bases between the germline ends. TCRdb re-called the reads through MiXCR, storing one row per CDR3 protein. The sample consists of around 200,000 distinct CDR3 sequences, 35% to 45% of them appearing once. This clonotype was seen only a few times. What it binds is unknown. This receptor was taken from a human donor in good health (CMV status not recorded). Some clones in this sample may be carry-over from other donors' samples. The chain carries TRBV5-1 and TRBJ1-1; D not resolved. Source: CD8+ T cells from cultured PBMCs, taken from culture after CMV antigen stimulation. CDR3: CASSSIMNTEAFF. Here the CDR3 DNA reads TGCGCCAGCAGCTCAATAATGAACACTGAAGCTTTCTTT. Supplemented by reference TRBV5-1 and TRBJ1-1, the full variable domain reads KAGVTQTPRYLIKTRGQQVTLSCSPISGHRSVSWYQQTPGQGLQFLFEYFSETQRNKGNFPGRFSGRQFSNSRSEMNVSTLELGDSALYLCASSSIMNTEAFFGQGTRLTVV.